Below, 27 T cell receptor beta chains from the same sample are listed, as sequenced in a study of OX40 agonist ivuxolimab in advanced cancers. Using immunoSEQ multiplex PCR, the repertoire was profiled, and TCRdb retains in-frame clones only, with some absent. The sample shows 20,000 or so clones, 77% of them seen only once. Sequenced material: CD4+ or CD8+ T cells sorted from blood, taken in a trial of the OX40 agonist ivuxolimab. The receptors stem from an adult with an advanced solid tumor such as melanoma, head and neck, liver or kidney cancer.

The V and J genes are TRBV19 and TRBJ2-5; possible D gene TRBD1, 6 bases. The end of the DNA fits TRBJ2-7 better, so the J call may be wrong. The length of the CDR3 is 13 residues. The V gene's germline CDR1 is LNHDA and CDR2 SQIVND (reference sequence). The CDR3 region is CATNSGQSYEQYF. In nucleotides, the CDR3 is TGTGCCACCAACTCCGGACAGTCCTACGAGCAGTACTTC.

V is TRBV5-1 and J is TRBJ2-2, with a possible D match to TRBD1 (6 bases). The CDR3 spans 15 residues. CDR1 is SGHRS and CDR2 is YFSETQ in the germline V gene. V was cut by 4 bases and J by 1 base, with 11 bases left in between. Here the CDR3 DNA reads TGCGCCAGCAGCCTACGGACAGAGAACACCGGGGAGCTGTTTTTT. Its protein is CASSLRTENTGELFF.

The rearrangement links TRBV10-3 to TRBJ2-1; D is unclear. The germline V and J ends were trimmed by 3 bases and 0 bases, with 9 bases remaining between them. In germline, CDR1 is ENHRY, CDR2 SYGVKD. The CDR3 spans 15 residues. CDR3 region: CAISDQTYSYNEQFF. CDR3 sequence (DNA): TGTGCCATCAGTGATCAAACGTACTCCTACAATGAGCAGTTCTTC.

This sequence joins TRBV2 and TRBJ2-5, with 11 nucleotides matching TRBD1. The J call may be in error: the DNA end matches TRBJ2-7 better. There are 14 residues in the CDR3. From germline, CDR1 is SNHLY and CDR2 FYNNEI. CDR3 in amino acids: CASNTGTGGYEQYF. In DNA, the CDR3 is TGTGCCAGCAATACCGGGACAGGGGGCTACGAGCAGTACTTC.

The genes are TRBV4-1 and TRBJ1-1, with 7 positions matching TRBD1. After removal of 11 bases from V and 4 bases from J, the junction contained 10 bases not matched to a gene. The CDR3 contains 13 residues. Germline V gene data show CDR1 as MGHRA and CDR2 as YSYEKL. CDR3 bases: TGCGCCGTCGCGGACAGGAGTTCCACTGAAGCTTTCTTT. Amino acid sequence: CAVADRSSTEAFF.

The chain uses TRBV9 and TRBJ1-6; 9 nucleotides line up with TRBD1. The CDR3 is 15 amino acids. Germline V CDR1 and CDR2: SGDLS, YYNGEE. V shed 3 bases and J 6 bases; nucleotides not matched to a gene: 4. The chain's CDR3 is CASSDGTGFNSPLHF. DNA for the CDR3: TGTGCCAGCAGCGACGGGACAGGGTTTAATTCACCCCTCCACTTT.

The chain is built from TRBV9 and TRBJ2-7; no clear D gene. The CDR3 totals 15 residues. CDR1 and CDR2 (germline): SGDLS, YYNGEE. Trimming shortened V by 4 bases and J by 2 bases, and 16 bases separated the two germline ends. This CDR3 is CASSPSSGSAYEQYF. DNA for the CDR3: TGTGCCAGCAGCCCAAGTAGTGGGTCGGCCTACGAGCAGTACTTC.

The gene calls are TRBV18 and TRBJ2-3; possibly TRBD1 or TRBD2 for D (6 bases each). The V gene lost 2 bases and the J gene lost 2 bases, with 14 bases spanning the gap. Per germline, CDR1 KGHSH and CDR2 LQKENI. This CDR3 is built from 16 residues. DNA of the CDR3: TGTGCCAGCTCACCAAGTCGTGGGGGGCTCACAGATACGCAGTATTTT. This codes for CASSPSRGGLTDTQYF.

V usage is TRBV23-1 and J usage is TRBJ2-4; TRBD2 is a possible D gene (6 bases). TRBV23-1 is given ORF status, its function remaining uncertain. V lost 5 bases, J lost 6 bases, and 20 bases lay in between. The CDR3 covers 16 residues. The CDR3 nucleotides read TGCGCCAGCAGTAGTAAGGGAGGAAGCTTTCTAAACATTCAGTACTTC. Amino acids: CASSSKGGSFLNIQYF.

The chain couples TRBV19 to TRBJ2-7, with D possibly matching TRBD1 (5 bases). The length of the CDR3 is 14 residues. The V gene lost 3 bases and the J gene lost 6 bases, with 15 bases spanning the gap. Germline lookup yields CDR1 LNHDA and CDR2 SQIVND (reference sequence). The CDR3 spells CASSMGQGFVEQYF. Here the CDR3 DNA reads TGTGCCAGTAGTATGGGGCAGGGATTCGTCGAGCAGTACTTC.

The chain couples TRBV9 to TRBJ1-2; 7 bases line up with TRBD1. Trimming cost V 4 bases and J 5 bases; bases outside gene matches: 8. The CDR3 has 14 amino acids. Looked up from germline, CDR1 is SGDLS and CDR2 is YYNGEE. The CDR3 spells CASSLGQPVYGYTF. The CDR3 DNA follows: TGTGCCAGCAGCCTGGGACAGCCTGTATATGGCTACACCTTC.

Concerning this clone: This sequence may be a read error, since a much larger clone differs from it by one base. Other DNA sequences of this sample code for an identical CDR3. V usage is TRBV7-9 and J usage is TRBJ2-1; 9 nucleotides agree with TRBD2. CDR1 SEHNR and CDR2 FQNEAQ come from the germline V gene (reference sequence). J gave up 2 bases and V 1 base, and 6 bases lay outside the gene matches. This CDR3 has 17 residues. The CDR3 DNA follows: TGTGCCAGCAGCTTAGTCGGGCGGGGGGGAACCTACAATGAGCAGTTCTTC. As protein: CASSLVGRGGTYNEQFF.

In its sample, this clone is medium-sized. The J gene is TRBJ1-4, the V gene TRBV27, with D perhaps TRBD1 (5 bases). Trimming removed 6 bases from V and 0 bases from J, with 11 bases in between. This CDR3 has 15 amino acids. Germline V gene data show CDR1 as MNHEY and CDR2 as SMNVEV (reference sequence). CDR3: CASRGLGATNEKLFF. CDR3 sequence (DNA): TGTGCCAGCAGGGGCCTGGGGGCAACTAATGAAAAACTGTTTTTT.

The chain couples TRBV27 to TRBJ1-2; D remains ambiguous. The CDR3 contains 15 residues. In germline, CDR1 is MNHEY, CDR2 SMNVEV (reference sequence). V lost 4 bases to trimming and J lost 4 bases, with 16 bases between them. In DNA form, the CDR3 reads TGTGCCAGCAGTTGGGGTGCAGGCATTGTCTATGGCTACACCTTC. Its translation is CASSWGAGIVYGYTF.

This clone is a singleton in its sample. The rearrangement uses TRBV5-4 and TRBJ1-6, with TRBD1 as a possible D gene (5 bases). This CDR3 is 15 amino acids long. V lost 4 bases and J 9 bases, leaving 17 bases between the germline ends. Looked up from germline, CDR1 is SGHNT and CDR2 is YYREEE (reference sequence). DNA for the CDR3: TGTGCCAGCAGCCAGGACACCGTAAGACCTTCACCCCTCCACTTT. Translating it yields CASSQDTVRPSPLHF. Combining the CDR3 with reference TRBV5-4 and TRBJ1-6 gives the whole variable domain ETGVTQSPTHLIKTRGQQVTLRCSSQSGHNTVSWYQQALGQGPQFIFQYYREEENGRGNFPPRFSGLQFPNYSSELNVNALELDDSALYLCASSQDTVRPSPLHFGNGTRLTVT.

The chain employs TRBV15 and TRBJ1-5; TRBD1 is a possible D gene (5 bases). The CDR3 is 15 amino acids. The germline V gene has CDR1 LNHNV and CDR2 YYDKDF (reference sequence). The CDR3 sequence is CPTRAGRRSNQPQHF. In nucleotides, the CDR3 is TGTCCTACGCGGGCGGGGCGTCGGAGCAATCAGCCCCAGCATTTT.

This clone appeared a few times. This chain uses TRBV5-4 with TRBJ1-1; D uncertain. Looked up from germline, CDR1 is SGHNT and CDR2 is YYREEE (reference sequence). There are 11 residues in the CDR3. Trimming cost V 0 bases and J 7 bases, with 4 bases left between them. In nucleotides, the CDR3 is TGTGCCAGCAGCTTGGAGGGTGAAGCTTTCTTT. This sequence encodes CASSLEGEAFF.

This clone was recorded only once. The rearrangement uses TRBV10-3 and TRBJ2-6, with D maybe TRBD1 (5 bases). The CDR3 sequence is 16 residues long. Trimming shortened V by 4 bases and J by 3 bases, and 13 bases separated the two germline ends. The germline gives CDR1 ENHRY, CDR2 SYGVKD. The CDR3 bases are TGTGCCATCAGTGGCGGAGTTCAGGGTGGGGCCAACGTCCTGACTTTC. It yields the protein CAISGGVQGGANVLTF.

The chain has TRBV28 and TRBJ1-2; D is possibly TRBD1 (5 bases). In germline, CDR1 is MDHEN, CDR2 SYDVKM. The length of the CDR3 is 17 residues. V was shortened by 2 bases and J by 6 bases, with 22 bases between the two germline ends. As DNA, the CDR3 is TGTGCCAGCAGTTTAGAAACTAGCGAGGGGACGGCGGATGGCTACACCTTC. Translated, it gives CASSLETSEGTADGYTF.

V gene TRBV6-4 combines with J gene TRBJ2-5, with 10 bases that match TRBD2. The V gene's germline CDR1 is MRHNA and CDR2 SNTAGT. The CDR3 runs to 15 residues. Trimming took 0 bases from V and 4 from J; bases not matched to a gene: 2. Written as DNA, the CDR3 is TGTGCCAGCAGTGACTCTAGCGGGGGGTTAGAGACCCAGTACTTC. It is translated as CASSDSSGGLETQYF.

This clone was seen a few times. This chain connects TRBV7-6 to TRBJ2-7, with D possibly TRBD1 on 6 matching bases. CDR1 is SGHVS and CDR2 is FNYEAQ in the germline V gene. Trimming stripped 5 bases from V and 3 bases from J, with 17 bases between. The CDR3 sequence is 15 residues long. The CDR3 region is CASSPRDMGGYEQYF. The DNA of the CDR3 is TGTGCCAGCAGCCCACGGGACATGGGCGGCTACGAGCAGTACTTC.

The chain employs TRBV4-1 and TRBJ1-2; D gene ambiguous. Germline values: CDR1 MGHRA, CDR2 YSYEKL. The CDR3 contains 15 residues. Trimming cost V 0 bases and J 4 bases, with 12 bases left between them. The CDR3 DNA reads TGCGCCAGCAGCCAAGAAGACCGGGCTCCCTATGGCTACACCTTC. As protein: CASSQEDRAPYGYTF.

V is TRBV7-6 and J is TRBJ2-7, with 8 nucleotides matching TRBD2. The CDR3 contains 15 residues. Germline V lookup: CDR1 SGHVS, CDR2 FNYEAQ. J gave up 0 bases and V 5 bases, and 6 bases lay outside the gene matches. The CDR3: CASSMTSASSYEQYF. DNA for the CDR3: TGTGCCAGCAGCATGACTAGCGCCAGCTCCTACGAGCAGTACTTC.

This clone was observed a handful of times. The chain carries TRBV9 and TRBJ2-1; 9 nucleotides match TRBD2. The CDR3 runs 15 residues. Germline-derived CDR1 and CDR2 are SGDLS and YYNGEE. V trimming: 1 base; J trimming: 7 bases; junction bases outside the gene matches: 6. The CDR3, as DNA: TGTGCCAGCAGCGTATGGGGGACTAGCTGGAATGAGCAGTTCTTC. Its protein is CASSVWGTSWNEQFF.

The chain has TRBV21-1 and TRBJ2-5. TRBV21-1 is labeled a pseudogene. The CDR3 runs to 15 residues. CDR3 DNA: TGTGCCAGCAGCAAATCGGTCGGGGGCGGCGAGACCCAGTACTTC. Translation: CASSKSVGGGETQYF.

The rearrangement joins TRBV7-9 to TRBJ2-1; D remains unclear. The CDR3 is 13 residues long. The ends were cut back, 4 bases at V and 4 bases at J, with 8 bases in the middle. The V gene's germline CDR1 is SEHNR and CDR2 FQNEAQ (reference sequence). CDR3 sequence reads: CASSSAQYNEQFF. CDR3 nucleotides: TGTGCCAGCAGCTCGGCCCAATACAATGAGCAGTTCTTC. The full variable domain, its missing parts supplied by reference TRBV7-9 and TRBJ2-1, is DTGVSQNPRHKITKRGQNVTFRCDPISEHNRLYWYRQTLGQGPEFLTYFQNEAQLEKSRLLSDRFSAERPKGSFSTLEIQRTEQGDSAMYLCASSSAQYNEQFFGPGTRLTVL.

The chain joins TRBV11-2 to TRBJ2-7; D is unresolved. The germline gives CDR1 SGHAT, CDR2 FQNNGV. This CDR3 has 13 amino acids. V lost 6 bases and J 0 bases, leaving 9 bases between the germline ends. The CDR3 protein is CASSLRSSYEQYF. The DNA for the CDR3 is TGTGCCAGCAGTTTACGAAGCTCCTACGAGCAGTACTTC.